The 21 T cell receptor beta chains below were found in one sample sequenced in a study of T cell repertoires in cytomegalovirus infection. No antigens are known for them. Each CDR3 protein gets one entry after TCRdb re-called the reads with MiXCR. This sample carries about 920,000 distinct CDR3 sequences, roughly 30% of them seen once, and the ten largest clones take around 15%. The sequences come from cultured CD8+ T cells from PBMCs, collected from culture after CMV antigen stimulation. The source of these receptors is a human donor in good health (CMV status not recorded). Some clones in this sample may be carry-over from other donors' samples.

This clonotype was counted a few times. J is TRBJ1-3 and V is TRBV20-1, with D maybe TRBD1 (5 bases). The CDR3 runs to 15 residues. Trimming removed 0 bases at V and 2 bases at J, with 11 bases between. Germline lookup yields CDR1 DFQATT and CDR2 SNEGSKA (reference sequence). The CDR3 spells CSARDAWGPGNTIYF. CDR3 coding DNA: TGCAGTGCTAGAGATGCCTGGGGCCCTGGAAACACCATATATTTT.

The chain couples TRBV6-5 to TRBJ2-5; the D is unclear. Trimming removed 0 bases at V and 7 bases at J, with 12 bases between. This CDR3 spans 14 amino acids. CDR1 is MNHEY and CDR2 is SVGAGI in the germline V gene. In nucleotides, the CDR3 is TGTGCCAGCAGTTACTCGACCGGAACGGGGACCCAGTACTTC. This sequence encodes CASSYSTGTGTQYF.

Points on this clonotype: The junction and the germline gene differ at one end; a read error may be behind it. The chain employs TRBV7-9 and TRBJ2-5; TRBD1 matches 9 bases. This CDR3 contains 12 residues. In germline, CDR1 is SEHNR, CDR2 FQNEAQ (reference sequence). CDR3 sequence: CASSSGPGQGRF. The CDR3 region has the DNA TGTGCCAGCAGCTCAGGACCGGGACAGGGTCGGTTC.

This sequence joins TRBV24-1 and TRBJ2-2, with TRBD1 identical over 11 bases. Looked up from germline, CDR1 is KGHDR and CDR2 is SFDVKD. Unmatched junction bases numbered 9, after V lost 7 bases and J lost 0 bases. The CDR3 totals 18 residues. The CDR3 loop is CATRGPPDRGPNTGELFF. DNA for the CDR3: TGTGCCACCAGAGGACCCCCGGACAGGGGGCCGAACACCGGGGAGCTGTTTTTT.

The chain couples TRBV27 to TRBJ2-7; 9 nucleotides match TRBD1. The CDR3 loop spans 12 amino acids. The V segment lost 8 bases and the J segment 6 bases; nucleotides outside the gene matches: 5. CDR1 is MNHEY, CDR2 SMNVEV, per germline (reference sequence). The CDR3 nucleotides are TGTGCCAGCGGACAGGGGATCGGCGAGCAGTACTTC. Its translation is CASGQGIGEQYF.

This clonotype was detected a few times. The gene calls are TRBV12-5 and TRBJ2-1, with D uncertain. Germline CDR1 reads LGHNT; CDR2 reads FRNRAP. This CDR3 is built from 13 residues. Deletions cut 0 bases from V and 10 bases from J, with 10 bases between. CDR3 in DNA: TGTGCTAGTGGTTTGGTCTCGTCACGGGAGCAGTTCTTC. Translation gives CASGLVSSREQFF.

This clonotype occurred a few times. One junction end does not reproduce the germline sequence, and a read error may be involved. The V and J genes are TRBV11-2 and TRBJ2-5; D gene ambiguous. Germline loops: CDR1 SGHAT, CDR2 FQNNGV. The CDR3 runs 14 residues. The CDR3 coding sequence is TGTGCCAGCAGCCCACCGGGTCAGAACTACAATCTCAACTTC. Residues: CASSPPGQNYNLNF.

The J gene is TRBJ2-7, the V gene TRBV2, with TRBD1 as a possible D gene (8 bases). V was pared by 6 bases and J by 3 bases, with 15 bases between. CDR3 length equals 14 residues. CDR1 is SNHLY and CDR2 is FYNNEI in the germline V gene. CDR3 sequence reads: CASSTTGGDYEQYF. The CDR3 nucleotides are TGTGCCAGCAGCACTACAGGGGGGGACTACGAGCAGTACTTC.

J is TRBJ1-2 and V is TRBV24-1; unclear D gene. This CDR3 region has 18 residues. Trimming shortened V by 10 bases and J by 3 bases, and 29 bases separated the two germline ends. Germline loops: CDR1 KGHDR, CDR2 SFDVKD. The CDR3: CATQSAGIHRQEDYGYTF. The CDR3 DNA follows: TGTGCCACTCAATCGGCTGGGATCCACCGTCAGGAGGACTATGGCTACACCTTC.

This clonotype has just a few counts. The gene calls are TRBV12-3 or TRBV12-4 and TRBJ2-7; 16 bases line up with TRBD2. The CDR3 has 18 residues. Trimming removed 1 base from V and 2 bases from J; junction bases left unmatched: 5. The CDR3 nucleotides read TGTGCCAGCAGTTTAGAGGGACTAGCGGGGGGGTTCCCCTACGAGCAGTACTTC. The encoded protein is CASSLEGLAGGFPYEQYF.

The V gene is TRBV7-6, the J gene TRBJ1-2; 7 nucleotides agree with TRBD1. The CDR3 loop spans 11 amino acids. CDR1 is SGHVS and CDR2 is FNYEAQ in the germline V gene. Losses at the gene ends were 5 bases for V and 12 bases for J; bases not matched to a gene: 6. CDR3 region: CASSTTGLNTF. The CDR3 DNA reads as TGTGCCAGCAGCACGACAGGGCTCAACACCTTC. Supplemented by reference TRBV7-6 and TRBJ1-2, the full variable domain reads GAGVSQSPRYKVTKRGQDVALRCDPISGHVSLYWYRQALGQGPEFLTYFNYEAQQDKSGLPNDRFSAERPEGSISTLTIQRTEQRDSAMYRCASSTTGLNTFGSGTRLTVV.

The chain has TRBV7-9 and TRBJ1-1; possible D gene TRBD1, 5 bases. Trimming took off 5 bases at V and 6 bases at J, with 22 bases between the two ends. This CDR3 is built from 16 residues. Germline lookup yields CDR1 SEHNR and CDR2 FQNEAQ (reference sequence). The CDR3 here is CASSHWAGTPDPEAFF. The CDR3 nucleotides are TGTGCCAGCAGCCATTGGGCCGGGACCCCTGATCCTGAAGCTTTCTTT.

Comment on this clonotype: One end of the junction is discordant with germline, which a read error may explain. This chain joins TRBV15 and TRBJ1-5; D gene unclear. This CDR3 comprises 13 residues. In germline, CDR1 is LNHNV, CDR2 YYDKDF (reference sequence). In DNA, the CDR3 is TGTACCACCAGCAGTACCAGCAATCAGCCCCAGCATTTT. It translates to CTTSSTSNQPQHF.

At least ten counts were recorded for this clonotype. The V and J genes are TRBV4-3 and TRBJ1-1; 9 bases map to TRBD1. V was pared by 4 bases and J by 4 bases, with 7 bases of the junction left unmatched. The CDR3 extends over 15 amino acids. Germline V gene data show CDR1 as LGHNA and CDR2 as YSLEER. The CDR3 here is CASSRRQTGGTEAFF. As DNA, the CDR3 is TGCGCCAGCAGCCGGCGACAGACAGGGGGCACTGAAGCTTTCTTT.

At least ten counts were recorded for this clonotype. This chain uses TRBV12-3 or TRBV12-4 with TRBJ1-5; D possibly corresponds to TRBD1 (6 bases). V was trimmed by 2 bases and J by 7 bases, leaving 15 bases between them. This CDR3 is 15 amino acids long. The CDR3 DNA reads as TGTGCCAGCAGTTTATATATGGGGGCAGGGCAGCCCCAGCATTTT. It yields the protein CASSLYMGAGQPQHF.

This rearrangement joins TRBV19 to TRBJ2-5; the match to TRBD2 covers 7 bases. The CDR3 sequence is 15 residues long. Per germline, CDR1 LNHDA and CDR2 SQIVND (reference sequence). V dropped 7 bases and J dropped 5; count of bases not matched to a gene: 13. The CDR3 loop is CASTQGRGTMETQYF. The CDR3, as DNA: TGTGCCAGTACCCAAGGGAGGGGAACCATGGAGACCCAGTACTTC.

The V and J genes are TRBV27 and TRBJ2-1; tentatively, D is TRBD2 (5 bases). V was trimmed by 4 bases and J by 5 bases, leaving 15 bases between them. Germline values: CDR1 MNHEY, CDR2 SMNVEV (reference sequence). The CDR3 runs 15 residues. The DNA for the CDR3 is TGTGCCAGCAGTTCCCTCATGGGAGTTGACAATGAGCAGTTCTTC. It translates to CASSSLMGVDNEQFF.

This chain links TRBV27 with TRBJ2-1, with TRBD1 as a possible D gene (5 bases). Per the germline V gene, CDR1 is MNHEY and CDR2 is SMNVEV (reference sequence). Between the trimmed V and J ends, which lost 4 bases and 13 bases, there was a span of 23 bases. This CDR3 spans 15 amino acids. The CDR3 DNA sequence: TGTGCCAGCAGTTCCATTGACCAGACAGAGAATGTACAGTTCTTC. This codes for CASSSIDQTENVQFF.

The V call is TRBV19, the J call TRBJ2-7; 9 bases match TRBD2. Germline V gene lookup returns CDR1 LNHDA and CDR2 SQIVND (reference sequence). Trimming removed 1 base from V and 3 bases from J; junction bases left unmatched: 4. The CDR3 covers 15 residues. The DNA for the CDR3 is TGTGCCAGTAGTATAGGAGCGGGGGGCCTCTACGAGCAGTACTTC. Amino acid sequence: CASSIGAGGLYEQYF.

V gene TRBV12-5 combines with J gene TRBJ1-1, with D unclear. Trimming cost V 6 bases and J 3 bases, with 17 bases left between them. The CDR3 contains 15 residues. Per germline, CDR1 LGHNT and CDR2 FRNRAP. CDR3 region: CASGLGTSSDTEAFF. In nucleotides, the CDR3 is TGTGCTAGTGGACTTGGTACTTCTAGCGACACTGAAGCTTTCTTT.

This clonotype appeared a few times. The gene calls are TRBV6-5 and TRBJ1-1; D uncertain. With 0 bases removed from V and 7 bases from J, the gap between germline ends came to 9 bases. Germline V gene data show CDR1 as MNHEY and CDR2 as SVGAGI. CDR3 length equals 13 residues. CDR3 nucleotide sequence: TGTGCCAGCAGTTACTCGGGAATAGATGAAGCTTTCTTT. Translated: CASSYSGIDEAFF.